A single T cell receptor (beta chain) is shown here with its context. The target of this receptor is not known. Per-base qualities were not stored, and no clone one base away is much larger. Peripheral blood CD8+ and CD4+ T cells from healthy donors, Susac syndrome patients and multiple sclerosis patients were profiled using high-throughput TCR beta sequencing. The multiple sclerosis controls were treatment-naive patients whose relapsing-remitting disease, either stable or active, fulfilled the revised McDonald criteria. Bulk CD8+ and CD4+ T cells were purified magnetically by negative isolation, whereas CD8+ TEMRA cells were enriched by FACS. Blood was collected in EDTA tubes and processed within 24 hours, with PBMCs isolated through density gradient centrifugation. PBMCs intended for TCR sequencing were cryopreserved in liquid nitrogen and were subsequently thawed in a 37 degrees C water bath. Purity of sorted or isolated CD4+, CD8+ and CD8+ TEMRA cells was at least 90%.

These data originate in a study of CD8 T cells in Susac syndrome (dated by TCRdb to about 2019). With respect to the entire study: Whether CD8+ T cell activation and differentiation in Susac syndrome was antigen driven was tested using repertoire sequencing.

RNA was extracted using the RNeasy kit, and roughly 0.45 to 1 ug of the RNA was reverse transcribed with random hexamers. The immunoSEQ multiplex PCR assay, which covers 54 Vbeta and 13 Jbeta segments, was used to amplify TCR beta CDR3 regions. PCR amplification bias was corrected by using a synthetic template baseline for primer optimization and computational correction. The original methods were these. Only productive sequences were kept, with reads annotated to V, D and J genes according to IMGT and analyzed in immunoSEQ Analyzer. Clonality was computed as one minus Shannon entropy normalized by log2 of the number of productive unique sequences. For each patient and control, public and private clones were evaluated within the 100 most prevalent clones. Clones were defined as Susac-specific if absent from the healthy and MS cohorts, from 900 to 1,200 published viral clones and from other ImmuneACCESS disease sequences. TCRdb took the public reads, trimmed them with fastp at Q25, ran MiXCR for clone calling and kept in-frame beta chains. Every distinct CDR3 protein forms one entry, paired with its most common genes and DNA. The V and J calls were determined by TCRdb, not by the authors. In all, the sample holds over 130,000 distinct CDR3 sequences, and approximately 95% of those were seen once. The ten largest make up approximately 0.11% of the sample.

According to the germline V gene (reference sequence), CDR1 reads LNHDA and CDR2 reads SQIVND. V and J lose 2 bases and 7 bases, and a span of 11 bases separates them. Counted from cysteine to phenylalanine, this CDR3 has 13 amino acids. Only CDR3 DNA remains: 39 bases, in frame from the first base. The research as a whole found: The study acknowledged that relatively few individuals were included in the TCR sequencing and HLA analysis.

The sample taken for sequencing was CD4+ T cells from PBMCs. The rearranged chain carries TRBV19 and TRBJ1-1; a confident D gene designation cannot be given. This receptor was taken from a human donor with multiple sclerosis. Here the CDR3 is given as CASSIHKTGEAFF. At the DNA level, the sequence is TGTGCCAGTAGTATACACAAGACGGGTGAAGCTTTCTTT.